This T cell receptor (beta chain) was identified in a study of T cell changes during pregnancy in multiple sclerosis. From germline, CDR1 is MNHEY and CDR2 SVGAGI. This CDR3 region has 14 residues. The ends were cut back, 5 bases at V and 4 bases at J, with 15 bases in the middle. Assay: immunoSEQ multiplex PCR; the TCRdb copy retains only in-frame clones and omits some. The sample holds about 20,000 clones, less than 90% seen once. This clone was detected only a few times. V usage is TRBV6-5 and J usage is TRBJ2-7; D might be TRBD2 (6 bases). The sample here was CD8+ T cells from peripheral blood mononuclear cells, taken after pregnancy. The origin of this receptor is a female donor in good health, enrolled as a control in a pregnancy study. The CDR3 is CASSKLARVYEQYF. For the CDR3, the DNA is TGTGCCAGCAGTAAACTAGCACGAGTTTACGAGCAGTACTTC.